This T cell receptor (beta chain) was found in a study of blood T cell repertoires in COVID-19. Background on the study: Samples came from the United States, Italy and Spain, spanning acute and convalescent COVID-19. Sample material is recorded as cDNA or gDNA derived from T cells, B-cell-depleted T cells, or PBMCs.

Produced via immunoSEQ multiplex PCR; TCRdb's table is partial and in-frame only. The table includes about 55,000 clones, approximately 90% detected once. Germline lookup yields CDR1 MDHEN and CDR2 SYDVKM. The CDR3 totals 14 residues. V was pared by 6 bases and J by 3 bases, with 2 bases of the junction left unmatched. This clone showed up just a few times. The sequence was obtained from a man aged 40-49 years with COVID-19, enrolled during active disease. The V gene is TRBV28, the J gene TRBJ2-1, with 10 bases identical to TRBD2. Sequences were obtained from peripheral blood. Written as DNA, the CDR3 is TGTGCCAGCAGCCCTAGCGGGGGCTACAATGAGCAGTTCTTC. Protein sequence: CASSPSGGYNEQFF.